The source of this T cell receptor (beta chain) is a study of vaccination effects on CD4 cells after COVID-19. Study-level points and caveats: Missing from the study were early post-infection timepoints, and its convalescent patients were few.

Method: immunoSEQ multiplex PCR; TCRdb's copy keeps in-frame clones and lacks some. The repertoire includes more than 35,000 clones, approximately 84% of them detected once, and 2% sits in the top ten. About this clone itself: What it recognizes is unknown.

ViraFEST expansion of antigen-specific CD4+ T cells with viral peptide pools preceded sequencing. Cultured cells yielded isolated CD4+ T cells after 10 to 11 days. Participants got two doses of BNT162b2 or mRNA-1273 vaccine. Researchers swapped half the medium for IL-2 medium on both days 3 and 7. Here the sequenced sample was CD4+ T cells from PBMCs cultured with HCoV-NL63 spike peptides, taken after COVID-19 vaccination. The source is a human donor who received a COVID-19 vaccine. Some clones in this sample may be carry-over from other donors' samples.

Written as DNA, the CDR3 is TGTGCCAGCAGCTCCCAGGGGGCGGCTAATGAAAAACTGTTTTTT. Protein sequence: CASSSQGAANEKLFF. The chain links TRBV7-2 to TRBJ1-4; TRBD1 aligns across 8 bases. J gave up 3 bases and V 4 bases, and 4 bases lay outside the gene matches. CDR1 and CDR2 (germline): SGHTA, FQGNSA. This CDR3 spans 15 amino acids.